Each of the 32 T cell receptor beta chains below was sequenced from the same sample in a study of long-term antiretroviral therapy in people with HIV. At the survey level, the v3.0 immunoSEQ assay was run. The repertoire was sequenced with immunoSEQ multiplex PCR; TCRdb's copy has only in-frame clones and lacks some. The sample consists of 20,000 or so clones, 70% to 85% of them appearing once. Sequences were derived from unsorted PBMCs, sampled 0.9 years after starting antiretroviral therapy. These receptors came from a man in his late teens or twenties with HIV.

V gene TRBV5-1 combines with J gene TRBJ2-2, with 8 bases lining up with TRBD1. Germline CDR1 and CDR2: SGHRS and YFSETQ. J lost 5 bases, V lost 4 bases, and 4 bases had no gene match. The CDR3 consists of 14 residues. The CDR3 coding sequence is TGCGCCAGCAGCCGGACAGGGCAGACCGGGGAGCTGTTTTTT. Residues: CASSRTGQTGELFF. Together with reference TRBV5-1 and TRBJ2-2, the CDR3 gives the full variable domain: KAGVTQTPRYLIKTRGQQVTLSCSPISGHRSVSWYQQTPGQGLQFLFEYFSETQRNKGNFPGRFSGRQFSNSRSEMNVSTLELGDSALYLCASSRTGQTGELFFGEGSRLTVL.

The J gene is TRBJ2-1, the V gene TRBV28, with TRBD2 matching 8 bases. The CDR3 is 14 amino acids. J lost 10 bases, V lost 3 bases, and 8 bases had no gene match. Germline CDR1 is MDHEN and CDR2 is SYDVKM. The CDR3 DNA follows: TGTGCCAGCAGTTTTGGGGGACTAGTTGGCGAGCAGTTCTTC. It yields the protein CASSFGGLVGEQFF. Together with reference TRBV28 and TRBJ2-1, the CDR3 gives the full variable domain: DVKVTQSSRYLVKRTGEKVFLECVQDMDHENMFWYRQDPGLGLRLIYFSYDVKMKEKGDIPEGYSVSREKKERFSLILESASTNQTSMYLCASSFGGLVGEQFFGPGTRLTVL.

The CDR3 loop reads CALPRGTGGFYPYEQYF. CDR3 sequence (DNA): TGTGCCCTCCCCAGGGGGACAGGGGGCTTTTACCCCTACGAGCAGTACTTC. The chain couples TRBV19 to TRBJ2-7; 12 bases align to TRBD1. Germline V gives CDR1 LNHDA, CDR2 SQIVND (reference sequence). V was clipped by 11 bases and J by 2 bases; unmatched bases: 16. The CDR3 sequence is 17 residues long.

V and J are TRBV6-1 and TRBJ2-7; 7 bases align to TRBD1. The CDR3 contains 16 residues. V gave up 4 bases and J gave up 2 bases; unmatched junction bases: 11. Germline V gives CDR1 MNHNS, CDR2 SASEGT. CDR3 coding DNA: TGTGCCAGCAGTGGGGGCCGGGACAGACTTGCCTACGAGCAGTACTTC. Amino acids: CASSGGRDRLAYEQYF.

This CDR3 is CASSLGPGAQYF. CDR3 DNA: TGTGCCAGCAGCTTGGGTCCTGGAGCGCAGTACTTC. The chain recombines TRBV5-6 with TRBJ2-7; no clear D gene. In germline, CDR1 is SGHDT, CDR2 YYEEEE. The CDR3 runs 12 residues. V shed 0 bases and J shed 9 bases, with 10 bases lying between them.

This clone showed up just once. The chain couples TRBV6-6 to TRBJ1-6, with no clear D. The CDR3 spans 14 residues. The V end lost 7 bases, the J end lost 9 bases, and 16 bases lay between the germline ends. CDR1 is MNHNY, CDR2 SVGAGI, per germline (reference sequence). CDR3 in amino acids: CASKKAAVISPLHF. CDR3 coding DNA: TGTGCCAGCAAAAAGGCCGCGGTGATTTCACCCCTCCACTTT.

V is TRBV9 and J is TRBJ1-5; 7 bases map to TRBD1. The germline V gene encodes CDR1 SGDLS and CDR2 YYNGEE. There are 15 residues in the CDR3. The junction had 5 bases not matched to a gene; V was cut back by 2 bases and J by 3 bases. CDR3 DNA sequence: TGTGCCAGCAGCGTGGGGACAGTGGACAATCAGCCCCAGCATTTT. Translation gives CASSVGTVDNQPQHF.

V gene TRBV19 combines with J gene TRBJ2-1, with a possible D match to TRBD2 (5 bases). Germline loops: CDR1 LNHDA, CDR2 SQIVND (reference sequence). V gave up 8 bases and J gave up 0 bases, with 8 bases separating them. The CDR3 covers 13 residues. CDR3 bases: TGTGCCAGTTCGGGGAGCTCCTACAATGAGCAGTTCTTC. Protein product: CASSGSSYNEQFF.

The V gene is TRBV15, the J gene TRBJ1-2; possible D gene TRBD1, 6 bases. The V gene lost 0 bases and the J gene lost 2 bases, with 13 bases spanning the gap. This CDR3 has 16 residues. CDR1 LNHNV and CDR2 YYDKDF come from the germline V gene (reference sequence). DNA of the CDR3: TGTGCCACCAGCAGAGATGATGGGGGGCGCAACTATGGCTACACCTTC. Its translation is CATSRDDGGRNYGYTF.

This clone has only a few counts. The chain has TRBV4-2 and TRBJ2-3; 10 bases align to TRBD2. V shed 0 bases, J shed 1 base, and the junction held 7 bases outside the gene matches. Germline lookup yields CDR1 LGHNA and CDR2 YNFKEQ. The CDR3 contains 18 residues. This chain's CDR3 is CASSQERAAGGRTDTQYF. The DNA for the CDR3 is TGTGCCAGCAGCCAAGAGCGGGCAGCGGGGGGGCGCACAGATACGCAGTATTTT.

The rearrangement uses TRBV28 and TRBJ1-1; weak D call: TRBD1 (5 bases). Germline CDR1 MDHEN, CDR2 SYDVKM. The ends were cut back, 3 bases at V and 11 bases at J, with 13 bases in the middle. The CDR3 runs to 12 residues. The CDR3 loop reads CASSFKNRRAFF. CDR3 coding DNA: TGTGCCAGCAGTTTTAAAAACAGGAGGGCTTTCTTT.

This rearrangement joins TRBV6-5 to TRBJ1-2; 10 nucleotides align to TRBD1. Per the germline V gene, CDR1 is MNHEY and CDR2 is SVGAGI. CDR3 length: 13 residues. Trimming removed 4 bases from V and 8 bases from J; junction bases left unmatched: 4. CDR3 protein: CASSWGQGRGYTF. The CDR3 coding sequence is TGTGCCAGCAGTTGGGGACAGGGGCGCGGCTACACCTTC.

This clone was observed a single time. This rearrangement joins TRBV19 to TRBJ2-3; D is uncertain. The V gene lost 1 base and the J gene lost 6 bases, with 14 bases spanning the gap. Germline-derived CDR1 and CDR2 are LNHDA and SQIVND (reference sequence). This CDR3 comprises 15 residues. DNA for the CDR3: TGTGCCAGTAGTATAGCTTTCGACGGGTTGGATACGCAGTATTTT. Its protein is CASSIAFDGLDTQYF. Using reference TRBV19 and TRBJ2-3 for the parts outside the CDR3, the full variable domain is DGGITQSPKYLFRKEGQNVTLSCEQNLNHDAMYWYRQDPGQGLRLIYYSQIVNDFQKGDIAEGYSVSREKKESFPLTVTSAQKNPTAFYLCASSIAFDGLDTQYFGPGTRLTVL.

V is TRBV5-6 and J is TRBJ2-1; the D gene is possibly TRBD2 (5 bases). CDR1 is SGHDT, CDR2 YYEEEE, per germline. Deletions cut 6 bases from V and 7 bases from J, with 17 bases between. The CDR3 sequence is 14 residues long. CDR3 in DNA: TGTGCCAGCACCCCCGCGGAACCGGGGAATGAGCAGTTCTTC. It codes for CASTPAEPGNEQFF.

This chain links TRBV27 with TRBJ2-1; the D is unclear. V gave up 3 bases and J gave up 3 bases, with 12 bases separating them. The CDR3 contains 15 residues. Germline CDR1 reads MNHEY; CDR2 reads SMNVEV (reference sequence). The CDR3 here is CASSFLGWGYNEQFF. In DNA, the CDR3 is TGTGCCAGCAGTTTTTTGGGGTGGGGCTACAATGAGCAGTTCTTC.

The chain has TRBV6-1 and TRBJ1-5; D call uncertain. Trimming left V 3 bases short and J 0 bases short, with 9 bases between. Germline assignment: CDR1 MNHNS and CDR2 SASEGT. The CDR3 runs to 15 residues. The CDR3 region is CASSDRVYSNQPQHF. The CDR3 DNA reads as TGTGCCAGCAGTGACCGGGTTTATAGCAATCAGCCCCAGCATTTT.

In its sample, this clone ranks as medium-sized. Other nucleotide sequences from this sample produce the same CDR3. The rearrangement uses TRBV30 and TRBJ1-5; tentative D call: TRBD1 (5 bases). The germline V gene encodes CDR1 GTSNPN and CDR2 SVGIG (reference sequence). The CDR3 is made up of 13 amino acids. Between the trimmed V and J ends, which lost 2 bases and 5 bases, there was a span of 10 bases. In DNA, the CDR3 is TGTGCCTGGAGTAGGCAAGGGGATCAGCCCCAGCATTTT. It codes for CAWSRQGDQPQHF.

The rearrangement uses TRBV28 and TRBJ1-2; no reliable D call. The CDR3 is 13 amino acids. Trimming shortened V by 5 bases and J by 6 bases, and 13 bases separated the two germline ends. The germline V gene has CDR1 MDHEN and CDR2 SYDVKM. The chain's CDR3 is CASSQDARHGYTF. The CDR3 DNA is TGTGCCAGCAGTCAGGACGCCCGGCATGGCTACACCTTC.

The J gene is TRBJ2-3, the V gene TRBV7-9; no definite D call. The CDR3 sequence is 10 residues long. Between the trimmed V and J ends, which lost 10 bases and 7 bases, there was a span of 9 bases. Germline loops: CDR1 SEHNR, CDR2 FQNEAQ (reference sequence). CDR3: CATSLYTQYF. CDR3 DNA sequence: TGTGCCACGTCACTATATACGCAGTATTTT. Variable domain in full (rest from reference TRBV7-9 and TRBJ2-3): DTGVSQNPRHKITKRGQNVTFRCDPISEHNRLYWYRQTLGQGPEFLTYFQNEAQLEKSRLLSDRFSAERPKGSFSTLEIQRTEQGDSAMYLCATSLYTQYFGPGTRLTVL.

CDR3 sequence (DNA): TGCGCCAGCAGCCATGCCGACAGGTGGGACACAGATACGCAGTATTTT. Its protein product is CASSHADRWDTDTQYF. The V and J genes are TRBV4-1 and TRBJ2-3; maybe TRBD1 (6 bases). CDR3 length: 16 amino acids. Germline CDR1 reads MGHRA; CDR2 reads YSYEKL. The V and J ends lost 3 bases and 2 bases respectively, with 15 bases between them.

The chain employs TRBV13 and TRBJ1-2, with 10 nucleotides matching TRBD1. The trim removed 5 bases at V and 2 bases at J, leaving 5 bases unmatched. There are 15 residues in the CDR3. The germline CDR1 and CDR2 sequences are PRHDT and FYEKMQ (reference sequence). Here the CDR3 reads CASSTSGQGNYGYTF. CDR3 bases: TGTGCCAGCAGCACCTCGGGACAGGGGAACTATGGCTACACCTTC. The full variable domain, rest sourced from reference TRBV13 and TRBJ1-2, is AAGVIQSPRHLIKEKRETATLKCYPIPRHDTVYWYQQGPGQDPQFLISFYEKMQSDKGSIPDRFSAQQFSDYHSELNMSSLELGDSALYFCASSTSGQGNYGYTFGSGTRLTVV.

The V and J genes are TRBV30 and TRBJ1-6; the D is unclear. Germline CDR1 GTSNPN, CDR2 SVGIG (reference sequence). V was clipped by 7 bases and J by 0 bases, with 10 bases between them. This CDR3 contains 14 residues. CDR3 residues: CAFRMGSYNSPLHF. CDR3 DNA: TGTGCCTTCAGAATGGGCTCCTATAATTCACCCCTCCACTTT.

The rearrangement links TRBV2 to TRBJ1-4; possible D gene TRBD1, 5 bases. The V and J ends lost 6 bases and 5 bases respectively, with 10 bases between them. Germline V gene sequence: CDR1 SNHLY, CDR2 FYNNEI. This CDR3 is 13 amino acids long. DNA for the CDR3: TGTGCCAGCAGGATCGGGACCAATGAAAAACTGTTTTTT. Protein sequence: CASRIGTNEKLFF.

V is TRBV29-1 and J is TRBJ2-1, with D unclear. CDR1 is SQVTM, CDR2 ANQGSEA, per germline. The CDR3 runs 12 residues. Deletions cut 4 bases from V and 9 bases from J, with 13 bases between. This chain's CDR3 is CSVGFHHTEQFF. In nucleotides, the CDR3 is TGCAGCGTTGGATTCCACCACACTGAGCAGTTCTTC.

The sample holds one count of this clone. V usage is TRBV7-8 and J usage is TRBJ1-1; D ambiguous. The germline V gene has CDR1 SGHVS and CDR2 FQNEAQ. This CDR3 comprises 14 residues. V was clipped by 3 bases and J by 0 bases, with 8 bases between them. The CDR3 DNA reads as TGTGCCAGCAGCTTCTGGGGAGTGAACACTGAAGCTTTCTTT. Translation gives CASSFWGVNTEAFF.

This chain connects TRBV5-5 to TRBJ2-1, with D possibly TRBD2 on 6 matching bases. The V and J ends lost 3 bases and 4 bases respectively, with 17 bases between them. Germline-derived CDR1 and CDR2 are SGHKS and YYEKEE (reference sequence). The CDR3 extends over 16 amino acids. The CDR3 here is CASSSGLPGLYNEQFF. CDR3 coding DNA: TGTGCCAGCAGCTCGGGACTCCCGGGGCTATACAATGAGCAGTTCTTC.

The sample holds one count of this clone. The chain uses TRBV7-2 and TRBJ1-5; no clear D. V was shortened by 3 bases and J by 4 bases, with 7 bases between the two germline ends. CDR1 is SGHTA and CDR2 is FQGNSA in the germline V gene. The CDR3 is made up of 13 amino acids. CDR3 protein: CASSFFLNQPQHF. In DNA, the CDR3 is TGTGCCAGCAGCTTTTTTCTTAATCAGCCCCAGCATTTT.

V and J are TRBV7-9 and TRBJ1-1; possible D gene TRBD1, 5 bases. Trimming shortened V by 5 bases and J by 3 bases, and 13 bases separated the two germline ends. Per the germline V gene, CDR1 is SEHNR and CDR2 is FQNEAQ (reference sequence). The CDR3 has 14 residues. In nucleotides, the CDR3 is TGTGCCAGCAGCACTGGAGTGGGGGACACTGAAGCTTTCTTT. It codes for CASSTGVGDTEAFF.

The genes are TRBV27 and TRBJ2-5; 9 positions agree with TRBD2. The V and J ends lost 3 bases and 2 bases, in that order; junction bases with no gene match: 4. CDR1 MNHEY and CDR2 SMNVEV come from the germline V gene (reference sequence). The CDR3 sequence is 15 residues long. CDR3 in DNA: TGTGCCAGCAGTTTGAACAGCGGGGGGCAAGAGACCCAGTACTTC. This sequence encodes CASSLNSGGQETQYF.

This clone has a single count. CDR3 bases: TGTGCCAGCAGTTTCCCACAACATCGCCCCCAAGAGACCCAGTACTTC. Its protein product is CASSFPQHRPQETQYF. The chain couples TRBV27 to TRBJ2-5; D not certain. V shed 3 bases and J shed 1 base, with 15 bases lying between them. Germline CDR1 is MNHEY and CDR2 is SMNVEV (reference sequence). The CDR3 totals 16 residues.

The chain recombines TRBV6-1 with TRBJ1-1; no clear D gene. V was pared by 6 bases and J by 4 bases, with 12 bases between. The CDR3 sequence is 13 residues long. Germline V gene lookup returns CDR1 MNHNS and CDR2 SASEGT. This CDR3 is CASSPTSSTEAFF. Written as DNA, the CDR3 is TGTGCCAGCAGCCCCACATCTTCCACTGAAGCTTTCTTT.

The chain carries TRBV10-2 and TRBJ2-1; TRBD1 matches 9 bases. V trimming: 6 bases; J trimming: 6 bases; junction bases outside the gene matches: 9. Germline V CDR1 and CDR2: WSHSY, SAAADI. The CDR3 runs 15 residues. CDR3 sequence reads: CASSARDRVSNEQFF. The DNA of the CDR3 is TGCGCCAGCAGCGCCCGGGACAGGGTTAGCAATGAGCAGTTCTTC.